This record looks at one T cell receptor (beta chain) sequence and its context. This specimen comes from a study of blood T cell repertoires in COVID-19. There are 13 residues in the CDR3. Per germline, CDR1 MNHEY and CDR2 SMNVEV (reference sequence). The J segment lost 9 bases and the V segment lost 7 bases, leaving 10 bases of the junction unmatched. Source study methods: Reference gene primer amplification in the assay estimated nucleated cell counts. The repertoire was sequenced with immunoSEQ multiplex PCR; TCRdb's copy has only in-frame clones and lacks some. V, J and clone size were drawn from that table, and D and trimming were deduced from the DNA. Of 45,000 or so clones listed, nearly 80% are singletons.

Material for sequencing was peripheral blood. The receptor was isolated from a man between 70 and 80 years old with acute or convalescent COVID-19. The chain is built from TRBV27 and TRBJ1-1, with 8 bases matching TRBD1. The CDR3 DNA reads as TGTGCCAGCACTGTAGGGACAGGCTCTAAAGCTTTCTTT. As protein: CASTVGTGSKAFF.